The source of this T cell receptor (beta chain) is a study of cytomegalovirus exposure and HLA in healthy donors. Study information: Among 150 million to 200 million T cells, an earlier analysis found roughly 110 million unique TCR beta sequences.

This PCR relied on a set of 60 Vbeta primers and 13 Jbeta primers. Sequenced by immunoSEQ multiplex PCR; TCRdb stores in-frame clones only, minus some. This table holds fewer than 200,000 clones, roughly 80% found once. Trimming cost V 4 bases and J 2 bases; bases outside gene matches: 4. Per germline, CDR1 SQVTM and CDR2 ANQGSEA. This CDR3 spans 14 amino acids. Turning to this clone: The antigen remains undetermined.

Study-wide results and caveats: TCR beta chains associated with HLA were, in a later analysis, more clonally expanded than equally common others. In an earlier analysis, productive rearrangement rates for most beta V segments clustered near 87% or 30%.

Source material: PBMCs. This clonotype was sampled from a female donor in good health and CMV-seronegative. This sequence joins TRBV29-1 and TRBJ2-1, with 8 bases fitting TRBD2. The CDR3 DNA follows: TGCAGCGTTGGGCCTAGCGGGCCCTACAATGAGCAGTTCTTC. Translating it yields CSVGPSGPYNEQFF.